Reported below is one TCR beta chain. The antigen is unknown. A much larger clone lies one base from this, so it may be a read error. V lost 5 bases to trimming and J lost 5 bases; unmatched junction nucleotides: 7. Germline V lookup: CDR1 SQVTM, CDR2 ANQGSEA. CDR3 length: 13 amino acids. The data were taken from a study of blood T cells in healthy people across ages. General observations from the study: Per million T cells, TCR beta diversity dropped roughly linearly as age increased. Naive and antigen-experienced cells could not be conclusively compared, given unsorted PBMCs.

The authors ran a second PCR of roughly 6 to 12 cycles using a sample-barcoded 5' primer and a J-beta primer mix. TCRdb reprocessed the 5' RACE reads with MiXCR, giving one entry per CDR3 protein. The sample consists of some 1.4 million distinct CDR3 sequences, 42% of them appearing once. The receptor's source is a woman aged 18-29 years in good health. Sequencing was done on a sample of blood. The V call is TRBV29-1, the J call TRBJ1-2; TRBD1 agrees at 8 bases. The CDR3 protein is CSVTRTGRYGYTF. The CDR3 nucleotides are TGCAGCGTTACTAGGACAGGGAGATATGGCTACACCTTC.